This T cell receptor beta chain was identified in a study of CD8 T cells in ankylosing spondylitis. In TCRdb, the 5' RACE reads were re-called with MiXCR into one record per CDR3 protein. The repertoire holds approximately 180,000 distinct CDR3 sequences, with about 20% as singletons. This CDR3 contains 13 residues. With 7 bases removed from V and 8 bases from J, the gap between germline ends came to 15 bases. The clonotype originates from a male donor between 10 and 30 years old with ankylosing spondylitis or in good health (not recorded which). The rearrangement uses TRBV12-3 or TRBV12-4 and TRBJ2-1; D call uncertain. The sample taken for sequencing was blood, either unsorted or a sorted T cell fraction (not recorded which). CDR3 protein: CASNLVSDDEQFF. The DNA for the CDR3 is TGTGCCAGCAATTTGGTAAGCGACGATGAGCAGTTCTTC.